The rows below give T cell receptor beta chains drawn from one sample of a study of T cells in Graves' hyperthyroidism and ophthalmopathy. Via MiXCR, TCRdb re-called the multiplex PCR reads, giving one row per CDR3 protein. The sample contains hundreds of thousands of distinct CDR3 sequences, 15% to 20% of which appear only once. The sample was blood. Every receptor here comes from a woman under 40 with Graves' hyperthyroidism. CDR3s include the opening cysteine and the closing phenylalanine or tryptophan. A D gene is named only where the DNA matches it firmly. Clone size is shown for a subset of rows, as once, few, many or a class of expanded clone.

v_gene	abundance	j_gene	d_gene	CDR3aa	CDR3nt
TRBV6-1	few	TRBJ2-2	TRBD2	CASSEVGLAPGELFF	TGTGCCAGCAGTGAAGTGGGACTAGCACCCGGGGAGCTGTTTTTT
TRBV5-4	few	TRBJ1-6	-	CASSWDSNWNSPLHF	TGTGCCAGCAGCTGGGACTCCAATTGGAATTCACCCCTCCACTTT
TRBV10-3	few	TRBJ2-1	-	CAISETQGGDEQFF	TGTGCCATCAGTGAGACACAGGGTGGCGATGAGCAGTTCTTC
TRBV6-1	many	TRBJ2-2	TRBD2	CASSEGLVGDTGELFF	TGTGCCAGCAGCGAAGGACTAGTTGGGGACACCGGGGAGCTGTTTTTT
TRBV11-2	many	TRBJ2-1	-	CASSLRATYSYNEQFF	TGTGCCAGCAGCTTACGGGCCACCTACTCCTACAATGAGCAGTTCTTC
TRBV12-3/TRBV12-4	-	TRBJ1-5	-	CASSSDPLYSQPQHF	TGTGCCAGCAGTTCGGACCCCCTGTATAGTCAGCCCCAGCACTTT
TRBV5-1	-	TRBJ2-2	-	CASSLASQINTGELFF	TGCGCCAGCAGCTTGGCATCTCAGATTAACACCGGGGAGCTGTTTTTT
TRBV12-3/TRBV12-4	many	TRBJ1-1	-	CASSLRRGNTEAFF	TGTGCCAGCAGTTTACGCAGGGGGAACACTGAAGCTTTCTTT
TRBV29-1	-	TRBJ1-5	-	CSVVGGAWGTDTQHF	TGCAGCGTTGTCGGCGGGGCGTGGGGAACAGATACGCAGCATTTT
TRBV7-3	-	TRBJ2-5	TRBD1	CASSAGTGAGTQYF	TGTGCCAGCAGCGCCGGGACAGGGGCGGGGACCCAGTACTTC
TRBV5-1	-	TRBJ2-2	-	CASRAGPVEAGELFF	TGCGCCAGCAGAGCCGGGCCCGTCGAGGCCGGGGAGCTGTTTTTT
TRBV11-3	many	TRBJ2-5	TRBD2	CASSYRGGRETQYF	TGTGCCAGCAGCTACCGGGGGGGTCGAGAGACCCAGTACTTC
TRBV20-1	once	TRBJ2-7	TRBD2	CSATPSGKGYEQYF	TGCAGTGCTACCCCTAGCGGGAAGGGCTACGAGCAGTACTTC
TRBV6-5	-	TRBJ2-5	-	CASSYSNTQGLNF	TGTGCCAGCAGTTACTCGAACACGCAGGGCTTGAACTTC
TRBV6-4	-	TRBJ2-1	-	CASSDPFVRRDEQFF	TGTGCCAGCAGCGACCCATTTGTTCGGCGCGATGAGCAGTTCTTC
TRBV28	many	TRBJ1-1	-	CASSFVGLEGAFF	TGTGCCAGCAGTTTTGTCGGCCTCGAGGGAGCTTTCTTT
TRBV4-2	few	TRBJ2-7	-	CASSQEFRSGTYEQYF	TGTGCCAGCAGCCAAGAATTTCGGTCAGGGACCTACGAGCAGTACTTC
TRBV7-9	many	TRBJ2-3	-	CASKRRGSTDTQYF	TGTGCCAGCAAACGACGGGGGAGCACAGATACGCAGTATTTT
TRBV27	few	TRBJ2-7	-	CASSLSYSGEQYF	TGTGCCAGCAGTTTATCCTACTCTGGGGAGCAGTACTTC
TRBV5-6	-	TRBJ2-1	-	CASNVGSSYNEQFF	TGTGCCAGCAATGTGGGTAGCTCCTACAATGAGCAGTTCTTC
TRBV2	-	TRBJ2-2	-	CATSRASIANTGELFF	TGTGCCACCTCCAGGGCCAGTATTGCGAACACCGGGGAGCTGTTTTTT
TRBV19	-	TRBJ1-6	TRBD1	CATRQGNSPLHF	TGTGCCACCAGACAGGGGAATTCACCCCTCCACTTT
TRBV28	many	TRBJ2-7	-	CASSLRVSSYEQYF	TGTGCCAGCAGTTTAAGGGTAAGCTCCTACGAGCAGTACTTC
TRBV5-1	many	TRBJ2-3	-	CASSYAPGGADTQYF	TGCGCCAGCAGCTATGCCCCGGGTGGAGCAGATACGCAGTATTTT
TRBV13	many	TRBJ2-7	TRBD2	CASSPGLARYEQYF	TGTGCCAGCAGCCCGGGACTAGCTCGGTACGAGCAGTACTTC
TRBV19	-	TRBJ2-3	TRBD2	CASSIPGGDTQYF	TGTGCCAGTAGTATCCCGGGAGGAGATACGCAGTATTTT
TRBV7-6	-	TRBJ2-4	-	CASAWAAKNIQYF	TGTGCCAGCGCATGGGCAGCCAAAAACATTCAGTACTTC
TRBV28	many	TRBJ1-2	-	CASSSFPQALSGYTF	TGTGCCAGCAGTTCTTTCCCCCAAGCCCTCTCAGGCTACACCTTC
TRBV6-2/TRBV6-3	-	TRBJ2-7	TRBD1	CASRNAGGGREQYF	TGTGCCAGCAGAAACGCAGGGGGTGGTCGCGAGCAGTACTTC
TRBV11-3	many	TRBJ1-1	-	CASSLPQGRNTEAFF	TGTGCCAGCAGCTTACCCCAGGGACGGAACACTGAAGCTTTCTTT
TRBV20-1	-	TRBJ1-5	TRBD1	CSAPDRGLQPQHF	TGCAGTGCTCCTGACAGGGGACTTCAGCCCCAGCATTTT
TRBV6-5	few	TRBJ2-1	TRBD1	CASSYSLGQGYNEQFF	TGTGCCAGCAGTTACTCGCTGGGACAGGGGTACAATGAGCAGTTCTTC
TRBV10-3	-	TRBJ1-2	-	CAIGATGNYGYTF	TGTGCCATTGGGGCAACGGGGAACTATGGCTACACCTTC
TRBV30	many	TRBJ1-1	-	CAWIKGGMGEAFF	TGTGCCTGGATCAAGGGGGGGATGGGTGAAGCTTTCTTT
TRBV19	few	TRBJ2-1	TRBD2	CASRLAGVPGGNEQFF	TGTGCCAGTCGGCTAGCGGGAGTCCCGGGAGGAAATGAGCAGTTCTTC
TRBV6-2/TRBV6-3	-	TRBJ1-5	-	CASSPSRRQPQHF	TGTGCCAGCAGTCCCTCTCGCCGCCAGCCCCAGCATTTT
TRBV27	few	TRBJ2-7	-	CASSPGYTYEQYF	TGTGCCAGCAGTCCAGGATACACCTACGAGCAGTACTTC
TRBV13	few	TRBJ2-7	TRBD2	CASSSRLAGNYEQYF	TGTGCCAGCAGCTCGAGACTAGCGGGAAACTACGAGCAGTACTTC